Listed below are T cell receptor beta chains from one sample, sequenced in a study of blood T cell repertoires in COVID-19. Sequenced by immunoSEQ multiplex PCR; TCRdb stores in-frame clones only, minus some. Among some 95,000 clones listed, 75% to 85% were seen once. The specimen was peripheral blood. All receptors come from a man in his 70s with acute or convalescent COVID-19. CDR3s include the opening cysteine and the closing phenylalanine or tryptophan. The order of the fields is J gene, D gene, V gene, clone size, CDR3 protein, CDR3 DNA. A D gene is named only where the DNA matches it firmly. Some rows mark clone size as missing; the rest say once, few, many or name a class of expanded clone.

>TRBJ2-1|TRBD2|TRBV15|.
CATSRRGTSGQNEQFF
TGTGCCACCAGCAGACGTGGGACTAGCGGGCAGAATGAGCAGTTCTTC
>TRBJ1-2|TRBD1|TRBV9|.
CASSVLMTGSHGYTF
TGTGCCAGCAGCGTCCTGATGACAGGGAGCCATGGCTACACCTTC
>TRBJ1-5|.|TRBV5-4|.
CASSWGGNSNQPQHF
TGTGCCAGCAGCTGGGGGGGTAATAGCAATCAGCCCCAGCATTTT
>TRBJ2-3|.|TRBV30|.
CALHRGFTDTQYF
TGTGCCTTACACCGGGGTTTCACAGATACGCAGTATTTT
>TRBJ1-2|.|TRBV6-6|.
CASSADQGYGYTF
TGTGCCAGCAGTGCAGACCAGGGGTATGGCTACACCTTC
>TRBJ1-4|.|TRBV5-5|.
CASSLDSHQPRGEKLFF
TGTGCCAGCAGCTTGGACAGCCATCAGCCCAGGGGAGAAAAACTGTTTTTT
>TRBJ2-7|TRBD2|TRBV7-2|.
CASSPPGGFLYEQYF
TGTGCCAGCAGCCCACCGGGGGGGTTCCTCTACGAGCAGTACTTC
>TRBJ1-2|.|TRBV7-9|few
CASSPEAGDGYTF
TGTGCCAGCAGCCCGGAGGCAGGGGATGGCTACACCTTC
>TRBJ2-7|.|TRBV28|.
CASSKQGYEQYF
TGTGCCAGCTCTAAACAGGGCTACGAGCAGTACTTC
>TRBJ1-2|.|TRBV4-1|.
CASSQEVARYYGYTF
TGCGCCAGCAGCCAAGAGGTTGCACGGTACTATGGCTACACCTTC
>TRBJ1-2|.|TRBV11-3|.
CASSLDRHHGYTF
TGTGCCAGCAGCTTAGACAGGCACCATGGCTACACCTTC
>TRBJ2-1|TRBD1|TRBV6-4|.
CASSDGTGGNEQFF
TGTGCCAGCAGTGACGGGACAGGGGGCAATGAGCAGTTCTTC